Following are 27 T cell receptor beta chains from one sample sequenced in a study of T-cell reconstitution after alpha-beta-depleted transplantation in children. Unique molecular identifiers were built into the TCRbeta library. TCRdb re-derived calls from the PCR reads in MiXCR, one entry per CDR3 protein. The data show hundreds of thousands of distinct CDR3 sequences, with more than 20% seen just once and approximately 14% held by the top ten. This specimen was PBMCs, mostly from graft donor cells, taken 360 days after TCRalphabeta/CD19-depleted stem cell transplant. The receptors here all came from a boy under three years old who had a stem cell transplant for acute myeloid leukemia, so the T cells may come from the graft donor.

The chain links TRBV24-1 to TRBJ2-1; D unclear. CDR1 KGHDR and CDR2 SFDVKD come from the germline V gene. Trimming took 5 bases from V and 0 from J, leaving 10 bases between them. The CDR3 consists of 15 residues. CDR3 sequence (DNA): TGTGCCACCAGTGGACCCTCGAGCTCCTACAATGAGCAGTTCTTC. Translating gives CATSGPSSSYNEQFF.

The V call is TRBV9, the J call TRBJ2-3; D call uncertain. Germline CDR1 and CDR2: SGDLS and YYNGEE. This CDR3 contains 13 residues. With 4 bases removed from V and 4 bases from J, the gap between germline ends came to 10 bases. The CDR3 region has the DNA TGTGCCAGCAGCCCTCGACGTTCAGATACGCAGTATTTT. It is translated as CASSPRRSDTQYF.

In this sample, this clonotype turned up a few times. The chain recombines TRBV12-3 or TRBV12-4 with TRBJ1-1; the D gene is possibly TRBD1 (5 bases). The CDR3 has 13 residues. V lost 2 bases, J lost 3 bases, and 7 bases lay in between. In nucleotides, the CDR3 is TGTGCCAGCAGTTTAACCAGGGACACTGAAGCTTTCTTT. Its translation: CASSLTRDTEAFF.

This clonotype has at least ten counts. This chain joins TRBV28 and TRBJ2-5, with 8 bases matching TRBD1. From germline, CDR1 is MDHEN and CDR2 SYDVKM. The trim removed 3 bases at V and 7 bases at J, leaving 16 bases unmatched. CDR3 length equals 17 residues. CDR3 sequence: CASSFHSDRAEGVTQYF. CDR3 nucleotides: TGTGCCAGCAGTTTCCATTCGGACAGGGCCGAAGGAGTGACCCAGTACTTC.

This clonotype was recorded many times. The V call is TRBV9, the J call TRBJ2-3; 9 nucleotides line up with TRBD1. CDR1 is SGDLS, CDR2 YYNGEE, per germline. J was trimmed by 4 bases and V by 4 bases; bases with no gene match: 7. The length of the CDR3 is 15 residues. In nucleotides, the CDR3 is TGTGCCAGCAGCCCCGGGACAGGGACCCCAGATACGCAGTATTTT. It is translated as CASSPGTGTPDTQYF.

The table lists this clonotype with a few counts. The rearrangement uses TRBV12-3 or TRBV12-4 and TRBJ1-5; a weak D match, TRBD1 (6 bases). V was clipped by 3 bases and J by 3 bases, with 9 bases between them. The CDR3 runs to 14 residues. CDR3 residues: CASSLRQANQPQHF. The CDR3 bases are TGTGCCAGCAGTTTGAGACAGGCCAATCAGCCCCAGCATTTT.

This clonotype was counted between two and nine times. The chain joins TRBV12-3 or TRBV12-4 to TRBJ1-6; D gene unclear. Trimming pared 1 base from V and 7 bases from J, leaving 11 bases between. The length of the CDR3 is 15 residues. This CDR3 is CASSLGTIRNSPLHF. CDR3 nucleotide sequence: TGTGCCAGCAGTTTAGGGACTATTCGAAATTCACCCCTCCACTTT.

This clonotype showed up many times. The chain employs TRBV12-3 or TRBV12-4 and TRBJ2-7, with TRBD1 matching 7 bases. The CDR3 is made up of 15 amino acids. The trim removed 7 bases at V and 2 bases at J, leaving 11 bases unmatched. CDR3 nucleotides: TGTGCCAGCACCTCAAGGGACAGCCGAGCCTACGAGCAGTACTTC. Protein product: CASTSRDSRAYEQYF.

This clonotype was observed a handful of times. The chain uses TRBV15 and TRBJ2-1; a weak D match, TRBD1 (6 bases). CDR1 LNHNV and CDR2 YYDKDF come from the germline V gene (reference sequence). V shed 2 bases and J shed 7 bases, with 15 bases lying between them. The CDR3 spans 15 residues. In DNA, the CDR3 is TGTGCCACCAGCAGAAGAACAGGGTCCCCGAATGAGCAGTTCTTC. It codes for CATSRRTGSPNEQFF.

The chain employs TRBV4-1 and TRBJ2-5, with D unresolved. Germline-derived CDR1 and CDR2 are MGHRA and YSYEKL. This CDR3 region has 14 residues. The germline V and J ends were trimmed by 0 bases and 3 bases, with 8 bases remaining between them. For the CDR3, the DNA is TGCGCCAGCAGCCAAGAGACCAGTGAAGAGACCCAGTACTTC. This gives the protein CASSQETSEETQYF.

This clonotype has ten or more counts. This rearrangement joins TRBV2 to TRBJ2-7; D remains ambiguous. V lost 0 bases, J lost 0 bases, and 18 bases lay in between. In germline, CDR1 is SNHLY, CDR2 FYNNEI. CDR3 size: 18 residues. CDR3 nucleotides: TGTGCCAGCAGTGAAGCGGCCCTCTTGACGGTCAGCTCCTACGAGCAGTACTTC. It yields the protein CASSEAALLTVSSYEQYF.

This clonotype was observed a few times. The J gene is TRBJ2-1, the V gene TRBV5-1, with D possibly TRBD1 on 6 matching bases. Trimming removed 1 base at V and 7 bases at J, with 18 bases between. The CDR3 is made up of 16 amino acids. Germline CDR1 SGHRS, CDR2 YFSETQ. The CDR3 DNA reads as TGCGCCAGCAGCTTGCCCCTCCAAACGACAGGAAATGAGCAGTTCTTC. It is translated as CASSLPLQTTGNEQFF.

This clonotype was seen at least ten times. A junction end diverges from the germline sequence, so it may reflect a read error. V gene TRBV29-1 combines with J gene TRBJ2-7; D is ambiguous. Germline V gene data show CDR1 as SQVTM and CDR2 as ANQGSEA. The CDR3 runs 13 residues. CDR3 amino acids: CSVNLPGSASLGF. The CDR3 bases are TGCAGCGTCAACCTACCCGGCTCCGCCAGCCTGGGCTTC.

This clonotype was seen ten or more times. As DNA, the CDR3 is TGTGCCAGCAGCTTAGATGGAGGGGGAGTAGGCTACGAGCAGTACTTC. Its translation: CASSLDGGGVGYEQYF. The chain joins TRBV7-2 to TRBJ2-7, with D perhaps being TRBD1 or TRBD2 (6 bases each). Looked up from germline, CDR1 is SGHTA and CDR2 is FQGNSA. The V and J ends lost 1 base and 3 bases respectively, with 16 bases between them. The CDR3 length is 16 residues.

This clonotype came up many times. This chain uses TRBV27 with TRBJ2-2; 8 bases agree with TRBD1. There are 16 residues in the CDR3. Trimming took 4 bases from V and 4 from J; bases not matched to a gene: 8. Germline V CDR1 and CDR2: MNHEY, SMNVEV (reference sequence). CDR3 in amino acids: CASSSIAGQGTGELFF. In DNA form, the CDR3 reads TGTGCCAGCAGTTCAATCGCCGGACAGGGCACCGGGGAGCTGTTTTTT.

As concerns this clonotype: A much larger clone differs by one base, so this may be a read error. The CDR3 is CASSQDSREGTGANVLTF. CDR3 sequence (DNA): TGCGCCAGCAGCCAAGACTCCCGGGAGGGAACTGGGGCCAACGTCCTGACTTTC. The genes are TRBV4-1 and TRBJ2-6; TRBD2 matches 8 bases. Trimming at V came to 0 bases and at J to 2 bases, leaving 6 bases not matched to a gene. The CDR3 totals 18 residues. The germline CDR1 and CDR2 sequences are MGHRA and YSYEKL.

This clonotype showed up just a few times. This chain uses TRBV20-1 with TRBJ2-5; 12 bases match TRBD2. The CDR3 runs 16 residues. J gave up 4 bases and V 2 bases, and 8 bases lay outside the gene matches. Germline loops: CDR1 DFQATT, CDR2 SNEGSKA (reference sequence). The CDR3 DNA follows: TGCAGTGCTAGATCTAGCGGGGGGGGTTTGGCAGAGACCCAGTACTTC. Encoded protein: CSARSSGGGLAETQYF.

The chain carries TRBV20-1 and TRBJ1-2; D is unclear. V was pared by 0 bases and J by 0 bases, with 11 bases between. CDR3 size: 15 residues. Per the germline V gene, CDR1 is DFQATT and CDR2 is SNEGSKA (reference sequence). Here the CDR3 DNA reads TGCAGTGCTAGAGAGGGAAGCCTAGCTAACTATGGCTACACCTTC. This gives the protein CSAREGSLANYGYTF.

The chain couples TRBV10-3 to TRBJ2-7; D not certain. Trimming stripped 2 bases from V and 2 bases from J, with 7 bases between. Germline V gene data show CDR1 as ENHRY and CDR2 as SYGVKD. CDR3 length equals 13 residues. CDR3 sequence (DNA): TGTGCCATCAGTGAGACTCGGACCTACGAGCAGTACGTC. It codes for CAISETRTYEQYV.

In this sample, this clonotype turned up many times. The chain couples TRBV9 to TRBJ2-1; possible D gene TRBD2, 6 bases. Germline values: CDR1 SGDLS, CDR2 YYNGEE. Deletions cut 7 bases from V and 3 bases from J, with 11 bases between. CDR3 length: 13 amino acids. The DNA for the CDR3 is TGTGCCAGCTTAGCGGATGGCTACAATGAGCAGTTCTTC. Translation: CASLADGYNEQFF.

J is TRBJ2-7 and V is TRBV25-1; D remains ambiguous. The CDR3 is 12 residues long. CDR1 is MGHDK, CDR2 SYGVNS, per germline. Trimming stripped 1 base from V and 5 bases from J, with 6 bases between. The CDR3 loop is CASSEWAHEQYF. The CDR3 region has the DNA TGTGCCAGCAGTGAATGGGCACACGAGCAGTACTTC.

There are a few counts of this clonotype. The chain has TRBV7-2 and TRBJ2-5, with 8 bases fitting TRBD2. Germline trimming cut 5 bases from V and 5 bases from J; bases unmatched to any gene: 7. The germline CDR1 and CDR2 sequences are SGHTA and FQGNSA. The CDR3 spans 14 residues. The CDR3 here is CASSPGLAAETQYF. Written as DNA, the CDR3 is TGTGCCAGCAGCCCTGGACTAGCCGCGGAGACCCAGTACTTC. The full variable domain, rest sourced from reference TRBV7-2 and TRBJ2-5, is GAGVSQSPSNKVTEKGKDVELRCDPISGHTALYWYRQSLGQGLEFLIYFQGNSAPDKSGLPSDRFSAERTGGSVSTLTIQRTQQEDSAVYLCASSPGLAAETQYFGPGTRLLVL.

Note on this clonotype: A much larger clone differs by one base, so this may be a read error. As the CDR3 is not closed by the conserved phenylalanine or tryptophan, this likely results from a read error. The genes are TRBV6-1 and TRBJ1-2; 8 nucleotides agree with TRBD1. The CDR3 sequence is 15 residues long. V lost 5 bases to trimming and J lost 1 base; unmatched junction nucleotides: 6. The germline V gene has CDR1 MNHNS and CDR2 SASEGT. The CDR3 here is CASSQDRELNYGYTC. The CDR3 nucleotides read TGTGCCAGCAGTCAGGACAGGGAACTTAACTATGGCTACACCTGC.

This clonotype was observed a handful of times. The V call is TRBV29-1, the J call TRBJ1-3; D perhaps matches TRBD1 (6 bases). The V gene lost 7 bases and the J gene lost 0 bases, with 13 bases spanning the gap. The length of the CDR3 is 14 residues. Germline loops: CDR1 SQVTM, CDR2 ANQGSEA. The chain's CDR3 is CSALWGHSGNTIYF. The CDR3 region has the DNA TGCAGCGCCCTGTGGGGGCACTCTGGAAACACCATATATTTT.

This clonotype was observed a handful of times. This sequence joins TRBV6-5 and TRBJ1-1; 7 nucleotides align to TRBD1. The CDR3 contains 17 residues. The J segment lost 1 base and the V segment lost 4 bases, leaving 12 bases of the junction unmatched. CDR1 is MNHEY, CDR2 SVGAGI, per germline. CDR3 loop: CASSSASSGTANTEAFF. The CDR3, as DNA: TGTGCCAGCAGTTCCGCCTCATCCGGGACAGCGAACACTGAAGCTTTCTTT.

This clonotype was detected a few times. V gene TRBV11-2 combines with J gene TRBJ2-5; D not resolved. Deletions cut 2 bases from V and 4 bases from J, with 11 bases between. Per germline, CDR1 SGHAT and CDR2 FQNNGV. This CDR3 contains 14 residues. The CDR3 nucleotides are TGTGCCAGCAGCTTACAAGTGAAGGTAGAGACCCAGTACTTC. Residues: CASSLQVKVETQYF.

This clonotype has only a few counts. It is unclear where the CDR3 begins or ends on the DNA, so no DNA is shown, and the CDR3 is as TCRdb lists it. This chain links TRBV20-1 with TRBJ2-3; TRBD1 is taken as the D call from the table, unchecked against the DNA. The CDR3 is made up of 14 amino acids, end residues included. Germline lookup yields CDR1 DFQATT and CDR2 SNEGSKA (reference sequence). This CDR3 reads CSASFGAGPDTQYF.